The next 31 T cell receptor beta chains were all read from a single sample in a study of T cell responses to AZD1222 COVID-19 vaccine. Using immunoSEQ multiplex PCR, the repertoire was profiled, and TCRdb retains in-frame clones only, with some absent. Here the sample spans some 120,000 clones, 75% to 95% being singletons. This material consisted of peripheral blood, taken 28 days after the second dose of the MenACWY control vaccine. All receptors come from an adult who received the MenACWY meningococcal vaccine as a control.

The V gene is TRBV12-3 or TRBV12-4, the J gene TRBJ2-7; D remains unclear. CDR3 length equals 13 residues. V lost 6 bases, J lost 3 bases, and 12 bases lay in between. The CDR3: CASRPRSSYEQYF. As DNA, the CDR3 is TGTGCCAGCAGACCCAGATCTAGCTACGAGCAGTACTTC.

This clone came up a few times. The V gene is TRBV27, the J gene TRBJ1-6; 12 nucleotides align to TRBD1. The CDR3 runs to 16 residues. Germline loops: CDR1 MNHEY, CDR2 SMNVEV (reference sequence). J gave up 7 bases and V 2 bases, and 3 bases lay outside the gene matches. CDR3 DNA: TGTGCCAGCAGTTTAGGGACAGGGGGCGTGAATTCACCCCTCCACTTT. This encodes CASSLGTGGVNSPLHF.

This sequence joins TRBV12-3 or TRBV12-4 and TRBJ2-1; D may correspond to TRBD1 or TRBD2 (5 bases each). The CDR3 contains 13 residues. V was pared by 3 bases and J by 7 bases, with 10 bases between. Written as DNA, the CDR3 is TGTGCCAGCAGTTTTGCAGGGAGAAATGAGCAGTTCTTC. Translated: CASSFAGRNEQFF.

This chain connects TRBV27 to TRBJ2-7; 7 bases align to TRBD2. Germline CDR1 MNHEY, CDR2 SMNVEV (reference sequence). J gave up 4 bases and V 2 bases, and 5 bases lay outside the gene matches. The length of the CDR3 is 14 residues. This chain's CDR3 is CASSLMGGPYEQYF. CDR3 in DNA: TGTGCCAGCAGTTTAATGGGAGGGCCGTACGAGCAGTACTTC.

V is TRBV3-1 (or the pseudogene TRBV3-2) and J is TRBJ1-4, with TRBD1 identical over 8 bases. Germline V CDR1 and CDR2: LGHDT, YNNKEL (reference sequence). J lost 4 bases, V lost 4 bases, and 5 bases had no gene match. CDR3 length: 15 residues. CDR3 amino acids: CASSPRQGINEKLFF. Here the CDR3 DNA reads TGTGCCAGCAGCCCCCGACAGGGGATTAATGAAAAACTGTTTTTT.

V is TRBV9 and J is TRBJ2-5; possibly TRBD2 for D (6 bases). The CDR3 is 14 amino acids. Germline CDR1 reads SGDLS; CDR2 reads YYNGEE. V dropped 0 bases and J dropped 1 base, with 7 bases sitting between them. The CDR3 reads CASSVGGLQETQYF. The CDR3, as DNA: TGTGCCAGCAGCGTAGGGGGACTCCAAGAGACCCAGTACTTC.

The rearrangement uses TRBV5-1 and TRBJ2-5; perhaps TRBD1 as D (5 bases). The length of the CDR3 is 15 residues. V was trimmed by 0 bases and J by 5 bases, leaving 14 bases between them. Germline V gene sequence: CDR1 SGHRS, CDR2 YFSETQ. CDR3 sequence: CASSLVQGVKETQYF. CDR3 DNA: TGCGCCAGCAGCTTGGTCCAGGGCGTCAAGGAGACCCAGTACTTC.

The chain couples TRBV7-8 to TRBJ2-2; D could derive from TRBD1 or TRBD2 (6 bases each). The length of the CDR3 is 16 residues. The germline V gene encodes CDR1 SGHVS and CDR2 FQNEAQ. Trimming took 2 bases from V and 5 from J, leaving 15 bases between them. DNA of the CDR3: TGTGCCAGCAGCTTATATAACAGGGAGGTAACCGGGGAGCTGTTTTTT. Translating it yields CASSLYNREVTGELFF.

The chain has TRBV7-9 and TRBJ1-1, with TRBD1 identical over 8 bases. Germline values: CDR1 SEHNR, CDR2 FQNEAQ (reference sequence). This CDR3 is built from 14 residues. The junction had 5 bases not matched to a gene; V was cut back by 3 bases and J by 5 bases. CDR3 region: CASSLDRASTEAFF. CDR3 in DNA: TGTGCCAGCAGCTTGGACAGGGCGAGTACTGAAGCTTTCTTT.

This chain connects TRBV11-2 to TRBJ2-7, with D possibly being TRBD1 (6 bases). The CDR3 runs 13 residues. CDR1 and CDR2 (germline): SGHAT, FQNNGV. V lost 4 bases and J lost 3, with 10 bases in between. CDR3 sequence: CASSYLQGYEQYF. The CDR3 coding sequence is TGTGCCAGCAGCTACTTACAGGGCTACGAGCAGTACTTC.

The V gene is TRBV19, the J gene TRBJ2-6; D possibly corresponds to TRBD1 (6 bases). The V end lost 7 bases, the J end lost 0 bases, and 16 bases lay between the germline ends. The germline V gene encodes CDR1 LNHDA and CDR2 SQIVND (reference sequence). CDR3 length: 17 residues. CDR3 DNA sequence: TGTGCCAGTATCAGACAGGCCGATATCTCTGGGGCCAACGTCCTGACTTTC. It specifies CASIRQADISGANVLTF.

The rearrangement joins TRBV6-5 to TRBJ2-1, with 9 bases aligning to TRBD2. From germline, CDR1 is MNHEY and CDR2 SVGAGI. This CDR3 is built from 14 residues. Trimming removed 6 bases from V and 6 bases from J; junction bases left unmatched: 6. The CDR3 loop reads CASRGDSGSNEQFF. In DNA form, the CDR3 reads TGTGCCAGCAGGGGGGATAGCGGGAGCAATGAGCAGTTCTTC.

The chain links TRBV19 to TRBJ2-2; TRBD2 agrees at 12 bases. V was pared by 7 bases and J by 5 bases, with 11 bases of the junction left unmatched. Per the germline V gene, CDR1 is LNHDA and CDR2 is SQIVND (reference sequence). The CDR3 runs to 17 residues. Here the CDR3 DNA reads TGTGCCAGTAAGGGAAGGACTAGCGGGATAAGAACCGGGGAGCTGTTTTTT. This gives the protein CASKGRTSGIRTGELFF.

This chain joins TRBV28 and TRBJ1-4; D might be TRBD1 (6 bases). Per the germline V gene, CDR1 is MDHEN and CDR2 is SYDVKM. The CDR3 spans 16 residues. Trimming removed 3 bases at V and 6 bases at J, with 17 bases between. The CDR3, as DNA: TGTGCCAGCAGTTTTCCATGGGGGCACAAAGATGAAAAACTGTTTTTT. Translated: CASSFPWGHKDEKLFF.

The chain couples TRBV29-1 to TRBJ1-1; 7 nucleotides line up with TRBD1. Trimming removed 6 bases from V and 6 bases from J; junction bases left unmatched: 10. The CDR3 has 13 residues. CDR1 is SQVTM, CDR2 ANQGSEA, per germline. CDR3 residues: CSVLTGLDPEAFF. The CDR3 coding sequence is TGCAGCGTACTGACAGGGCTCGATCCTGAAGCTTTCTTT. Combining the CDR3 with reference TRBV29-1 and TRBJ1-1 gives the whole variable domain SAVISQKPSRDICQRGTSLTIQCQVDSQVTMMFWYRQQPGQSLTLIATANQGSEATYESGFVIDKFPISRPNLTFSTLTVSNMSPEDSSIYLCSVLTGLDPEAFFGQGTRLTVV.

This clone was counted between two and nine times. This chain joins TRBV4-3 and TRBJ2-6; D possibly matches TRBD1 or TRBD2 (5 bases each). The CDR3 runs 16 residues. The V gene lost 0 bases and the J gene lost 0 bases, with 6 bases spanning the gap. Germline lookup yields CDR1 LGHNA and CDR2 YSLEER. The CDR3 loop reads CASSQERGSGANVLTF. The DNA for the CDR3 is TGCGCCAGCAGCCAAGAGAGGGGCTCTGGGGCCAACGTCCTGACTTTC.

This clone was seen a few times. J is TRBJ1-1 and V is TRBV19; D not resolved. Germline CDR1 and CDR2: LNHDA and SQIVND (reference sequence). The CDR3 is made up of 14 amino acids. V lost 4 bases and J 1 base, leaving 10 bases between the germline ends. DNA for the CDR3: TGTGCCAGTAGTAAAATAACAGAGAACACTGAAGCTTTCTTT. Its translation: CASSKITENTEAFF. The full variable domain, rest sourced from reference TRBV19 and TRBJ1-1, is DGGITQSPKYLFRKEGQNVTLSCEQNLNHDAMYWYRQDPGQGLRLIYYSQIVNDFQKGDIAEGYSVSREKKESFPLTVTSAQKNPTAFYLCASSKITENTEAFFGQGTRLTVV.

The chain combines TRBV28 with TRBJ1-6; a weak D match, TRBD1 (5 bases). From germline, CDR1 is MDHEN and CDR2 SYDVKM. V was cut by 3 bases and J by 10 bases, with 10 bases left in between. The CDR3 totals 13 residues. The DNA for the CDR3 is TGTGCCAGCAGTTTTCAGGGCCCATCACCCCTCCACTTT. It is translated as CASSFQGPSPLHF.

The chain joins TRBV5-4 to TRBJ2-3, with 15 bases lining up with TRBD2. Germline trimming cut 3 bases from V and 1 base from J; bases unmatched to any gene: 6. CDR1 is SGHNT and CDR2 is YYREEE in the germline V gene (reference sequence). This CDR3 spans 18 amino acids. The CDR3 loop is CASSSGLAGGPGTDTQYF. The DNA of the CDR3 is TGTGCCAGCAGCTCTGGACTAGCGGGAGGGCCGGGCACAGATACGCAGTATTTT.

The CDR3 bases are TGTGCCAGCAGTCTCCGTCAGTCAGCACATGGCTACACCTTC. As protein: CASSLRQSAHGYTF. The V gene is TRBV2, the J gene TRBJ1-2; D remains unclear. This CDR3 region has 14 residues. The V end lost 5 bases, the J end lost 6 bases, and 16 bases lay between the germline ends. Germline assignment: CDR1 SNHLY and CDR2 FYNNEI. Variable domain in full (rest from reference TRBV2 and TRBJ1-2): EPEVTQTPSHQVTQMGQEVILRCVPISNHLYFYWYRQILGQKVEFLVSFYNNEISEKSEIFDDQFSVERPDGSNFTLKIRSTKLEDSAMYFCASSLRQSAHGYTFGSGTRLTVV.

V is TRBV3-1 (or the pseudogene TRBV3-2) and J is TRBJ2-1; TRBD2 matches 10 bases. V shed 3 bases and J 16 bases; nucleotides not matched to a gene: 6. The CDR3 spans 12 residues. The germline CDR1 and CDR2 sequences are LGHDT and YNNKEL (reference sequence). The CDR3 is CASSHQLAGKFF. DNA of the CDR3: TGTGCCAGCAGCCATCAACTAGCGGGGAAATTCTTC.

This clone came up once. J is TRBJ1-2 and V is TRBV18; D is unresolved. In germline, CDR1 is KGHSH, CDR2 LQKENI. V gave up 4 bases and J gave up 8 bases, with 14 bases separating them. This CDR3 has 13 amino acids. The CDR3 protein is CASSQDSYRGYTF. DNA for the CDR3: TGTGCCAGCTCACAGGACTCTTACCGGGGCTACACCTTC.

This clone was recorded once. The V call is TRBV21-1, the J call TRBJ1-1; the table gives TRBD1 as D, unverified against the DNA. TRBV21-1 is shown as a pseudogene. This CDR3 has 15 amino acids. In DNA form, the CDR3 reads TGTGCCAGCAGCGAAGGGGGCTTGCGCGGCACTGAAGCTTTCTTT. The encoded protein is CASSEGGLRGTEAFF.

The chain joins TRBV29-1 to TRBJ1-1; no firm D call. Per the germline V gene, CDR1 is SQVTM and CDR2 is ANQGSEA. V was shortened by 4 bases and J by 8 bases, with 11 bases between the two germline ends. The CDR3 runs 11 residues. In DNA, the CDR3 is TGCAGCGTTGCGCAGCTTTTAGAAGCTTTCTTT. Translation: CSVAQLLEAFF.

This sequence joins TRBV19 and TRBJ2-5; tentatively, D is TRBD1 (6 bases). The V and J ends lost 5 bases and 2 bases respectively, with 12 bases between them. Germline loops: CDR1 LNHDA, CDR2 SQIVND (reference sequence). The CDR3 extends over 14 amino acids. The CDR3 nucleotides read TGTGCCAGTAGTCCGCGACAGGAGCAAGAGACCCAGTACTTC. The encoded protein is CASSPRQEQETQYF.

CDR3 sequence (DNA): TGTGCCAGCAGCTCAAGGGGGACAGGGGGCGGATACGAGCAGTACGTC. It yields the protein CASSSRGTGGGYEQYV. V and J are TRBV7-9 and TRBJ2-7, with TRBD1 identical over 12 bases. Germline CDR1 SEHNR, CDR2 FQNEAQ (reference sequence). The junction had 8 bases not matched to a gene; V was cut back by 4 bases and J by 4 bases. CDR3 size: 16 residues.

This rearrangement joins TRBV28 to TRBJ2-3; D remains unclear. The CDR3 has 14 amino acids. Germline lookup yields CDR1 MDHEN and CDR2 SYDVKM. Trimming removed 3 bases at V and 6 bases at J, with 13 bases between. The CDR3 loop reads CASSFLSSQDTQYF. The CDR3 nucleotides read TGTGCCAGCAGTTTCCTATCTTCCCAGGATACGCAGTATTTT.

This clone was counted a few times. V and J are TRBV28 and TRBJ2-5, with D unclear. The V and J ends lost 5 bases and 3 bases respectively, with 7 bases between them. Germline loops: CDR1 MDHEN, CDR2 SYDVKM. The CDR3 sequence is 12 residues long. CDR3 nucleotide sequence: TGTGCCAGCAGTCTCATGGAAGAGACCCAGTACTTC. Its protein is CASSLMEETQYF. Complete variable domain (other parts from reference TRBV28 and TRBJ2-5): DVKVTQSSRYLVKRTGEKVFLECVQDMDHENMFWYRQDPGLGLRLIYFSYDVKMKEKGDIPEGYSVSREKKERFSLILESASTNQTSMYLCASSLMEETQYFGPGTRLLVL.

The chain uses TRBV4-2 and TRBJ2-3, with D possibly TRBD1 on 5 matching bases. The CDR3 is 17 residues long. The V end lost 1 base, the J end lost 3 bases, and 17 bases lay between the germline ends. CDR1 is LGHNA, CDR2 YNFKEQ, per germline. This CDR3 reads CASSQGQAGSLTDTQYF. The CDR3 coding sequence is TGTGCCAGCAGCCAAGGCCAAGCAGGGTCGTTAACAGATACGCAGTATTTT.

The V and J genes are TRBV5-8 and TRBJ2-7; D is possibly TRBD1 (5 bases). The CDR3 is 13 amino acids. CDR1 and CDR2 from the germline V gene are SGHTS and YDEGEE. Deletions cut 2 bases from V and 2 bases from J, with 8 bases between. CDR3 region: CASSFQGPYEQYF. CDR3 sequence (DNA): TGTGCCAGCAGCTTTCAGGGCCCCTACGAGCAGTACTTC.

The chain combines TRBV10-2 with TRBJ2-2; D unclear. The CDR3 runs 16 residues. Germline V CDR1 and CDR2: WSHSY, SAAADI. V gave up 3 bases and J gave up 2 bases, with 13 bases separating them. The CDR3 region has the DNA TGCGCCAGCAGTGACCTTTTTATGTATAACACCGGGGAGCTGTTTTTT. Its translation is CASSDLFMYNTGELFF.